These 30 T cell receptor beta chains were sequenced from one sample in a study of blood T cell repertoires in COVID-19. TCRdb's table, derived via immunoSEQ multiplex PCR, lists solely in-frame clones and lacks some. This table holds 200,000 to 300,000 clones, about nine tenths found once. The specimen was peripheral blood. Every receptor here comes from a woman in her twenties or thirties with COVID-19, enrolled during active disease.

V is TRBV6-5 and J is TRBJ1-3; TRBD1 agrees at 7 bases. The trim removed 4 bases at V and 3 bases at J, leaving 6 bases unmatched. This CDR3 is 15 amino acids long. The germline gives CDR1 MNHEY, CDR2 SVGAGI. The CDR3 reads CASSSQGGFGNTIYF. The CDR3 nucleotides read TGTGCCAGCAGTTCCCAGGGGGGCTTTGGAAACACCATATATTTT.

DNA for the CDR3: TGTGCCAGCAGCCATCGCGACAGGGGGGACACTGAAGCTTTCTTT. This gives the protein CASSHRDRGDTEAFF. The chain has TRBV4-2 and TRBJ1-1; TRBD1 aligns across 9 bases. CDR1 and CDR2 from the germline V gene are LGHNA and YNFKEQ. The CDR3 is 15 residues long. V lost 3 bases, J lost 3 bases, and 5 bases stayed unmatched.

In this sample, this clone turned up once. The chain recombines TRBV5-1 with TRBJ2-1; D is perhaps TRBD2 (6 bases). Germline V gene lookup returns CDR1 SGHRS and CDR2 YFSETQ. Trimming left V 3 bases short and J 5 bases short, with 21 bases between. The CDR3 consists of 17 residues. CDR3 region: CASSSSLTRPPNNEQFF. The CDR3 region has the DNA TGCGCCAGCAGCTCCTCCTTGACTAGACCTCCGAACAATGAGCAGTTCTTC.

CDR3 amino acids: CASSLAAGVYNEQFF. For the CDR3, the DNA is TGTGCCAGCAGCTTGGCGGCGGGAGTCTACAATGAGCAGTTCTTC. The chain has TRBV5-4 and TRBJ2-1; TRBD2 aligns across 7 bases. This CDR3 region has 15 residues. Trimming took 0 bases from V and 3 from J; bases not matched to a gene: 3. Germline V lookup: CDR1 SGHNT, CDR2 YYREEE (reference sequence).

The chain recombines TRBV10-3 with TRBJ2-3, with 12 bases that match TRBD2. The CDR3 extends over 16 amino acids. Germline lookup yields CDR1 ENHRY and CDR2 SYGVKD. V lost 11 bases to trimming and J lost 2 bases; unmatched junction nucleotides: 11. CDR3 in amino acids: CASSWASGGATDTQYF. Written as DNA, the CDR3 is TGTGCCTCCTCGTGGGCTAGCGGGGGGGCCACAGATACGCAGTATTTT.

CDR3 sequence (DNA): TGTGCCAGCAGCCAGGTCAACAGGGGGCAGTGGGACTATGGCTACACCTTC. It translates to CASSQVNRGQWDYGYTF. V is TRBV3-1 (or the pseudogene TRBV3-2) and J is TRBJ1-2, with 9 bases that match TRBD1. The CDR3 is 17 residues long. Germline loops: CDR1 LGHDT, CDR2 YNNKEL (reference sequence). J was trimmed by 3 bases and V by 3 bases; bases with no gene match: 11.

The rearrangement joins TRBV6-5 to TRBJ2-1; no clear D gene. Deletions cut 5 bases from V and 6 bases from J, with 11 bases between. This CDR3 region has 13 residues. The germline gives CDR1 MNHEY, CDR2 SVGAGI. The CDR3 region is CASSTVKTNEQFF. The CDR3 DNA sequence: TGTGCCAGCAGTACAGTCAAGACCAATGAGCAGTTCTTC.

The chain carries TRBV7-8 and TRBJ2-1; the D is unclear. CDR1 SGHVS and CDR2 FQNEAQ come from the germline V gene. The CDR3 spans 14 residues. Between the trimmed V and J ends, which lost 1 base and 6 bases, there was a span of 10 bases. CDR3 loop: CASSLGQVGNEQFF. In nucleotides, the CDR3 is TGTGCCAGCAGCTTAGGCCAGGTGGGCAATGAGCAGTTCTTC.

The V gene is TRBV6-1, the J gene TRBJ1-2, with 11 bases lining up with TRBD1. Germline CDR1 reads MNHNS; CDR2 reads SASEGT. The CDR3 spans 15 residues. The V segment lost 6 bases and the J segment 3 bases; nucleotides outside the gene matches: 6. CDR3 DNA: TGTGCCAGCAGACGAGGGACAGGGGGGGACTATGGCTACACCTTC. Translation: CASRRGTGGDYGYTF.

This clone was observed at least ten times. In DNA form, the CDR3 reads TGTGCCACCAGCAAACCCCTGCTGGAAGGGGCTACCAAATACGAGCAGTACTTC. As protein: CATSKPLLEGATKYEQYF. The chain uses TRBV15 and TRBJ2-7; tentatively, D is TRBD1 (5 bases). CDR3 length equals 18 residues. CDR1 is LNHNV, CDR2 YYDKDF, per germline (reference sequence). V was trimmed by 4 bases and J by 4 bases, leaving 26 bases between them.

In this sample, this clone turned up once. J is TRBJ2-3 and V is TRBV6-4, with 9 bases that match TRBD2. V was clipped by 4 bases and J by 4 bases; unmatched bases: 6. From germline, CDR1 is MRHNA and CDR2 SNTAGT. This CDR3 spans 15 amino acids. The CDR3 sequence is CASSGLAGKPDTQYF. DNA of the CDR3: TGTGCCAGCAGTGGCCTAGCGGGGAAGCCAGATACGCAGTATTTT.

CDR3 DNA: TGTGCCAGCAGTTTATTTTCAGGGGTGGAAGGCTACACCTTC. As protein: CASSLFSGVEGYTF. The chain combines TRBV27 with TRBJ1-2, with D maybe TRBD1 (6 bases). Germline V gene sequence: CDR1 MNHEY, CDR2 SMNVEV (reference sequence). Trimming stripped 1 base from V and 8 bases from J, with 14 bases between. The CDR3 length is 14 residues.

V gene TRBV12-3 or TRBV12-4 combines with J gene TRBJ2-2, with D possibly being TRBD2 (5 bases). The V end was cut by 6 bases, the J end by 5 bases, with 7 bases between. The CDR3 totals 12 residues. CDR3 nucleotide sequence: TGTGCCAGCAGGACGGGGACCGGGGAGCTGTTTTTT. Translating gives CASRTGTGELFF.

The gene calls are TRBV6-5 and TRBJ1-1; D call uncertain. This CDR3 is 12 amino acids long. CDR1 is MNHEY and CDR2 is SVGAGI in the germline V gene. Trimming took 7 bases from V and 1 from J, leaving 7 bases between them. The CDR3 loop reads CASMRGNTEAFF. For the CDR3, the DNA is TGTGCCAGCATGCGAGGGAACACTGAAGCTTTCTTT.

The genes are TRBV6-4 and TRBJ1-2, with 7 bases fitting TRBD1. V was clipped by 3 bases and J by 4 bases; unmatched bases: 8. This CDR3 spans 15 amino acids. The V gene's germline CDR1 is MRHNA and CDR2 SNTAGT. In DNA form, the CDR3 reads TGTGCCAGCAGTGAAGGAACAGGGGCGACCTATGGCTACACCTTC. This gives the protein CASSEGTGATYGYTF.

V usage is TRBV18 and J usage is TRBJ1-5; 8 nucleotides agree with TRBD1. The CDR3 runs to 14 residues. Germline CDR1 is KGHSH and CDR2 is LQKENI. The junction had 4 bases not matched to a gene; V was cut back by 3 bases and J by 6 bases. The CDR3 sequence is CASSPAGGGQPQHF. CDR3 DNA sequence: TGTGCCAGCTCACCGGCAGGGGGCGGTCAGCCCCAGCATTTT.

This chain joins TRBV21-1 and TRBJ2-7; the tabulated D call, TRBD1, remains unverified against the DNA. TRBV21-1 is listed as a pseudogene. This CDR3 is built from 20 residues. Here the CDR3 DNA reads TGTGCCAGCAGCAAAGCCCAGTTGTTGGGTGAGGGACAGGCTTCCTACGAGCAGTACGTC. Translated: CASSKAQLLGEGQASYEQYV.

V is TRBV12-3 or TRBV12-4 and J is TRBJ1-5; 10 bases agree with TRBD1. CDR3 length equals 13 residues. J was trimmed by 2 bases and V by 8 bases; bases with no gene match: 0. CDR3: CASGTGGNQPQHF. CDR3 in DNA: TGTGCCAGCGGGACAGGGGGCAATCAGCCCCAGCATTTT.

CDR3 nucleotide sequence: TGTGCCAGCAGCCAACTTACAGGTTCCAACCAAGAGACCCAGTACTTC. Its protein is CASSQLTGSNQETQYF. The chain has TRBV3-1 (or the pseudogene TRBV3-2) and TRBJ2-5, with D perhaps TRBD1 (5 bases). This CDR3 comprises 16 residues. V lost 2 bases, J lost 0 bases, and 13 bases lay in between. Germline CDR1 and CDR2: LGHDT and YNNKEL (reference sequence).

V usage is TRBV4-1 and J usage is TRBJ2-3, with 9 bases lining up with TRBD2. CDR1 is MGHRA and CDR2 is YSYEKL in the germline V gene. V shed 0 bases, J shed 0 bases, and the junction held 7 bases outside the gene matches. The CDR3 is 18 residues long. The CDR3: CASSQETRLAVSTDTQYF. CDR3 DNA: TGCGCCAGCAGCCAAGAAACCCGACTAGCGGTTAGCACAGATACGCAGTATTTT.

V and J are TRBV5-4 and TRBJ2-1; the match to TRBD1 covers 8 bases. Trimming cost V 4 bases and J 3 bases; bases outside gene matches: 6. Germline CDR1 is SGHNT and CDR2 is YYREEE (reference sequence). The CDR3 totals 15 residues. The CDR3 here is CASSPQGAGYNEQFF. The CDR3 nucleotides are TGTGCCAGCAGCCCCCAGGGGGCGGGCTACAATGAGCAGTTCTTC.

This clone was detected only a few times. The J gene is TRBJ1-3, the V gene TRBV14, with D possibly being TRBD1 (6 bases). V shed 2 bases and J shed 0 bases, with 11 bases lying between them. Germline V gene lookup returns CDR1 SGHDN and CDR2 FVKESK. CDR3 size: 16 residues. In DNA form, the CDR3 reads TGTGCCAGCAGCCAAAGGAGACAGGTCTCTGGAAACACCATATATTTT. This encodes CASSQRRQVSGNTIYF.

This rearrangement joins TRBV19 to TRBJ1-6; tentatively, D is TRBD1 (6 bases). From germline, CDR1 is LNHDA and CDR2 SQIVND (reference sequence). V lost 1 base and J 6 bases, leaving 13 bases between the germline ends. CDR3 length: 16 residues. The CDR3 loop reads CASSIGSRGGNSPLHF. The CDR3 DNA reads as TGTGCCAGTAGTATAGGAAGCAGGGGCGGTAATTCACCCCTCCACTTT.

This rearrangement joins TRBV4-3 to TRBJ2-2, with TRBD2 matching over 11 bases. Germline loops: CDR1 LGHNA, CDR2 YSLEER. With V trimmed by 1 base and J by 5 bases, 0 bases remained unmatched. This CDR3 has 15 amino acids. The CDR3 sequence: CASSQGTSGTGELFF. The DNA of the CDR3 is TGCGCCAGCAGCCAAGGGACTAGCGGGACCGGGGAGCTGTTTTTT.

The genes are TRBV27 and TRBJ1-6; 7 bases line up with TRBD1. The J segment lost 7 bases and the V segment lost 7 bases, leaving 13 bases of the junction unmatched. This CDR3 contains 16 residues. Germline V gives CDR1 MNHEY, CDR2 SMNVEV (reference sequence). CDR3 loop: CASKIDRAVGNSPLHF. Here the CDR3 DNA reads TGTGCCAGCAAAATAGACAGGGCAGTTGGGAATTCACCCCTCCACTTT.

The rearrangement links TRBV9 to TRBJ1-2; TRBD1 might be the D (5 bases). Trimming pared 4 bases from V and 4 bases from J, leaving 14 bases between. Per the germline V gene, CDR1 is SGDLS and CDR2 is YYNGEE. CDR3 length: 14 amino acids. In DNA form, the CDR3 reads TGTGCCAGCAGCCCCTCCCCGGACACCTATGGCTACACCTTC. Protein: CASSPSPDTYGYTF.

This sequence joins TRBV25-1 and TRBJ1-1; 9 nucleotides agree with TRBD1. The CDR3 runs to 17 residues. Germline-derived CDR1 and CDR2 are MGHDK and SYGVNS. V dropped 4 bases and J dropped 7; count of bases not matched to a gene: 16. The CDR3 loop is CASSGRGGDRVIYEAFF. DNA of the CDR3: TGTGCCAGCAGTGGAAGGGGGGGGGACAGGGTAATCTATGAAGCTTTCTTT.

Here the CDR3 reads CASSLAVGLMDITYEQYF. In nucleotides, the CDR3 is TGTGCCAGCAGCTTGGCGGTGGGTTTGATGGACATTACCTACGAGCAGTACTTC. The rearrangement uses TRBV5-4 and TRBJ2-7; D is possibly TRBD1 (5 bases). CDR3 length: 18 residues. V was shortened by 0 bases and J by 2 bases, with 21 bases between the two germline ends. CDR1 and CDR2 from the germline V gene are SGHNT and YYREEE (reference sequence).

This clone appeared a single time. This sequence joins TRBV27 and TRBJ2-1; 7 positions match TRBD2. The CDR3 runs 16 residues. Germline V gene sequence: CDR1 MNHEY, CDR2 SMNVEV (reference sequence). V dropped 8 bases and J dropped 0; count of bases not matched to a gene: 10. CDR3 bases: TGTGCCAGCGGTCCGGTGAGCGGGGCCTCCTACAATGAGCAGTTCTTC. It encodes CASGPVSGASYNEQFF.

The chain is built from TRBV2 and TRBJ1-4; 7 nucleotides match TRBD1. This CDR3 has 15 amino acids. Germline assignment: CDR1 SNHLY and CDR2 FYNNEI. V was clipped by 3 bases and J by 10 bases; unmatched bases: 11. The CDR3: CASSEATGDSGKLFF. CDR3 sequence (DNA): TGTGCCAGCAGTGAGGCAACAGGGGATTCGGGAAAACTGTTTTTT.